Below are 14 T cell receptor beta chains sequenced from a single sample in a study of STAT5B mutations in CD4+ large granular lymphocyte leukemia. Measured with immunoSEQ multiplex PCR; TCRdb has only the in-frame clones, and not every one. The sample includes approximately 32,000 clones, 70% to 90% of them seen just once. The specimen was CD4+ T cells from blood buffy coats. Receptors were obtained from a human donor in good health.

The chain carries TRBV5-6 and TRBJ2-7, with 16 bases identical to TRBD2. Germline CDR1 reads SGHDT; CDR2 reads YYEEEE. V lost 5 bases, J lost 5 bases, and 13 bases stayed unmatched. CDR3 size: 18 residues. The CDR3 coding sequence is TGTGCCAGCAGATTACTGGGACTAGCGGGGGGGCCTTATGACGAGCAGTACTTC. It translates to CASRLLGLAGGPYDEQYF.

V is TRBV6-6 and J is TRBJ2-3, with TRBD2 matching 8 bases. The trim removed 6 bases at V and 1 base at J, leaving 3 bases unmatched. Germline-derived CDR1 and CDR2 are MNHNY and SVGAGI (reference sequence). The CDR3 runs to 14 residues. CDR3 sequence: CASRFGGGTDTQYF. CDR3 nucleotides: TGTGCCAGCAGATTCGGGGGGGGCACAGATACGCAGTATTTT.

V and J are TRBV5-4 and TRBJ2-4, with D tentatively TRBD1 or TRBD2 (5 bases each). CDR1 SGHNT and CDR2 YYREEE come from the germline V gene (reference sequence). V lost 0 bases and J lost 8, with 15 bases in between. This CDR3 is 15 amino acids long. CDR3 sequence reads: CASSLVGDLVDIQYF. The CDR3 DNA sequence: TGTGCCAGCAGCTTGGTGGGGGACCTTGTGGACATTCAGTACTTC. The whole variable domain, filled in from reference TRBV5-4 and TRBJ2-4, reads ETGVTQSPTHLIKTRGQQVTLRCSSQSGHNTVSWYQQALGQGPQFIFQYYREEENGRGNFPPRFSGLQFPNYSSELNVNALELDDSALYLCASSLVGDLVDIQYFGAGTRLSVL.

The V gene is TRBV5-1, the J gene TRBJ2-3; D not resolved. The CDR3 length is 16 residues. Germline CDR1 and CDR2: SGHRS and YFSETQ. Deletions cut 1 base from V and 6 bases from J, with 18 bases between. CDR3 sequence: CASSLRSGSTGDTQYF. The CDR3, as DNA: TGCGCCAGCAGCTTGCGGTCAGGATCGACGGGTGATACGCAGTATTTT.

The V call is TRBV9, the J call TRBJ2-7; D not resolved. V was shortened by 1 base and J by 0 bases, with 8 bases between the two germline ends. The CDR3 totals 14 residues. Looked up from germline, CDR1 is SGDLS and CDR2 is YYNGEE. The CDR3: CASSVRLSSYEQYF. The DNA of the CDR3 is TGTGCCAGCAGCGTAAGGTTGAGCTCCTACGAGCAGTACTTC.

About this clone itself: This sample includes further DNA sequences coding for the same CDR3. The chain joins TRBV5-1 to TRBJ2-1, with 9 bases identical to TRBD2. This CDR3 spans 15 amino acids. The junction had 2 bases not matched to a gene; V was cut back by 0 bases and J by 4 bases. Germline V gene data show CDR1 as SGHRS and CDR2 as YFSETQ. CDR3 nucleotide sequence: TGCGCCAGCAGCTTGGGACTAGCGGAGTACAATGAGCAGTTCTTC. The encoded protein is CASSLGLAEYNEQFF.

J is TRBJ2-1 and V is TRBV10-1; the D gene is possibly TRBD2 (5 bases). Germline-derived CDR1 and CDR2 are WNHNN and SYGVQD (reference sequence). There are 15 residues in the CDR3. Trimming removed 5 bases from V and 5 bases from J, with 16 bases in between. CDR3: CASSPGNPEHNEQFF. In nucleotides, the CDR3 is TGCGCCAGCAGTCCCGGGAACCCGGAGCACAATGAGCAGTTCTTC.

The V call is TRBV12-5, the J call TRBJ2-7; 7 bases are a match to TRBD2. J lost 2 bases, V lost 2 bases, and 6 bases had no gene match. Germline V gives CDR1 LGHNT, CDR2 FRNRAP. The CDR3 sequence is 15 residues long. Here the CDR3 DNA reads TGTGCTAGTGGTTTGACTAGCGCCGGTACCTACGAGCAGTACTTC. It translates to CASGLTSAGTYEQYF.

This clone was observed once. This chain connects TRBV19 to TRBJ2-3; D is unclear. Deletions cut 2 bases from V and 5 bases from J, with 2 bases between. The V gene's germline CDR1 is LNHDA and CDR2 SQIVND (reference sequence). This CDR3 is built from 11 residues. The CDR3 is CASSIRDTQYF. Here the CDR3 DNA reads TGTGCCAGTAGTATAAGAGATACGCAGTATTTT.

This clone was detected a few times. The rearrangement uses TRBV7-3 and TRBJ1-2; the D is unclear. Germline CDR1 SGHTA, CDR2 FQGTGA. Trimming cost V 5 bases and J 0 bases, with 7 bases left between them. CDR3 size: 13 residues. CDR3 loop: CASSLDANYGYTF. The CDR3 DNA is TGTGCCAGCAGCCTAGATGCTAACTATGGCTACACCTTC.

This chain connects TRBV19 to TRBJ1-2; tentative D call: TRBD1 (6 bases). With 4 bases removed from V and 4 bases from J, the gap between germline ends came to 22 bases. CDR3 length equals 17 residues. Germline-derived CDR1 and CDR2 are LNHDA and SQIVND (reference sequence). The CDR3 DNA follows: TGTGCCAGTAGTAACCCCCCCCCGGGGGGCGCTGTCTATGGCTACACCTTC. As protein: CASSNPPPGGAVYGYTF. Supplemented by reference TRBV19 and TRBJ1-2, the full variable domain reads DGGITQSPKYLFRKEGQNVTLSCEQNLNHDAMYWYRQDPGQGLRLIYYSQIVNDFQKGDIAEGYSVSREKKESFPLTVTSAQKNPTAFYLCASSNPPPGGAVYGYTFGSGTRLTVV.

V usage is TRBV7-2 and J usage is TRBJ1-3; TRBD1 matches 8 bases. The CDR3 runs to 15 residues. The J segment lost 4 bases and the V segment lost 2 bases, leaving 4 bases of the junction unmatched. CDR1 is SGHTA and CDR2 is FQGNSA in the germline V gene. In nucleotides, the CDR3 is TGTGCCAGCAGCTTAAGTAGGACAGGGGGAAACACCATATATTTT. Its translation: CASSLSRTGGNTIYF.

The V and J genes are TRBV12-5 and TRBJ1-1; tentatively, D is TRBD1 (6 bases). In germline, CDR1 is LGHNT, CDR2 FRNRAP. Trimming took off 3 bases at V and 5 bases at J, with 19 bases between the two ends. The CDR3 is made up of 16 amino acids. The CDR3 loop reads CASGFQRGRVGTEAFF. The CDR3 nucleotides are TGTGCTAGTGGTTTTCAGAGGGGGAGAGTGGGGACTGAAGCTTTCTTT.

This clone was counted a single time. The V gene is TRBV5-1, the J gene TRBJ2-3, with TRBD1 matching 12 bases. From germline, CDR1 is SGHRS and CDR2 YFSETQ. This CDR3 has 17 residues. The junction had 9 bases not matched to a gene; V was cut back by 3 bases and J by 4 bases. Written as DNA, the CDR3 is TGCGCCAGCAGCTACCAAGGGGACAGGGGGCTCTCAGATACGCAGTATTTT. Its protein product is CASSYQGDRGLSDTQYF.